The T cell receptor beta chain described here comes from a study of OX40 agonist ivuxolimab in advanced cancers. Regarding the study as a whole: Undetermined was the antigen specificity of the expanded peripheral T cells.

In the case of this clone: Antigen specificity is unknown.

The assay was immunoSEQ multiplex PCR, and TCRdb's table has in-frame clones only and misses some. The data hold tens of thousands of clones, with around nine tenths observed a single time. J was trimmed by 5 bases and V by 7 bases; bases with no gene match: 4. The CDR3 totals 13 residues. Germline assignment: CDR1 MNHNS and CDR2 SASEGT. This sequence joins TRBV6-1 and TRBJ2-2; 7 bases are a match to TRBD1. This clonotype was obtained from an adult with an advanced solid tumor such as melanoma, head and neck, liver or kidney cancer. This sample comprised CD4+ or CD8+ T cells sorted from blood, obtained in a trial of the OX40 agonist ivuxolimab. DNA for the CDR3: TGTGCCAGCAACAGGGGAAGGACCGGGGAGCTGTTTTTT. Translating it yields CASNRGRTGELFF.